Reported below is one T cell receptor (beta chain). Antigen specificity is unknown. Method: immunoSEQ multiplex PCR; TCRdb's copy keeps in-frame clones and lacks some. This table holds 96,000 or so clones, about 94% found once. The data stem from a study of graft-versus-host responses after intestinal transplantation. Across the study: Tacrolimus plus steroids were given to all recipients for 2 to 4 years, preceded by anti-thymocyte globulin induction.

Findings of the study overall: GvH clones detected in recipient marrow included some appearing first in ileum or blood.

J lost 5 bases, V lost 3 bases, and 10 bases had no gene match. Germline loops: CDR1 KGHSH, CDR2 LQKENI. The CDR3 length is 16 residues. The chain carries TRBV18 and TRBJ2-5; TRBD1 aligns across 9 bases. The clonotype comes from a human donor who received an intestinal transplant. Specimen: unstimulated CD4+ T cells sorted from spleen or lymph node cells, collected before intestinal transplant. CDR3 sequence reads: CASSPTNRGQGETQYF. The DNA of the CDR3 is TGTGCCAGCTCACCCACTAACAGGGGGCAAGGGGAGACCCAGTACTTC.